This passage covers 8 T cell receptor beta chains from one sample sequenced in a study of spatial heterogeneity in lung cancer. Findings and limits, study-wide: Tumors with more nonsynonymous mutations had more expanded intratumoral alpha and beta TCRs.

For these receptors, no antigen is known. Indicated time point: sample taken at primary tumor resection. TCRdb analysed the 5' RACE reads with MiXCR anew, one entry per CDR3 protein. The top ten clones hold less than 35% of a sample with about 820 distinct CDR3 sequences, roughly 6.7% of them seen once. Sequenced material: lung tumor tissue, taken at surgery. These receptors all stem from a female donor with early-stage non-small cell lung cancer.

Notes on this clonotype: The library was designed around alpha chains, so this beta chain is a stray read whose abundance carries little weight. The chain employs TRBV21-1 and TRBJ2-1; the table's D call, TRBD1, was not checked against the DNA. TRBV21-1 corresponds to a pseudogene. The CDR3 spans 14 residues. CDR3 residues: CASASGGVDNEQFF. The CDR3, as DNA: TGTGCCAGCGCCAGTGGGGGGGTAGACAATGAGCAGTTCTTC.

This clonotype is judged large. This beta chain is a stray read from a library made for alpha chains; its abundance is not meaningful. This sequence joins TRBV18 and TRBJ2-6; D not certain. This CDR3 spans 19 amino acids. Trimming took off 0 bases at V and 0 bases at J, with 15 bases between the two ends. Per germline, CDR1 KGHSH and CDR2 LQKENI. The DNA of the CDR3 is TGTGCCAGCTCACCACCTGGCCGTGCAGGACCCTCTGGGGCCAACGTCCTGACTTTC. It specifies CASSPPGRAGPSGANVLTF.

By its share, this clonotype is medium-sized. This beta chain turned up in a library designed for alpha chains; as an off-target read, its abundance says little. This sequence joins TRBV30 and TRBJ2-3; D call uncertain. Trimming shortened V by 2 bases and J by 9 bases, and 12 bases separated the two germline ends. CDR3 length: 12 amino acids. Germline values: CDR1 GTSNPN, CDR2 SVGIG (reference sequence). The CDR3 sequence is CAWSLVSGTQYF. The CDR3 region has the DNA TGTGCCTGGAGTCTGGTCTCCGGGACGCAGTATTTT. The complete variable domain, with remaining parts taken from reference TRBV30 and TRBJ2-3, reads SQTIHQWPATLVQPVGSPLSLECTVEGTSNPNLYWYRQAAGRGLQLLFYSVGIGQISSEVPQNLSASRPQDRQFILSSKKLLLSDSGFYLCAWSLVSGTQYFGPGTRLTVL.

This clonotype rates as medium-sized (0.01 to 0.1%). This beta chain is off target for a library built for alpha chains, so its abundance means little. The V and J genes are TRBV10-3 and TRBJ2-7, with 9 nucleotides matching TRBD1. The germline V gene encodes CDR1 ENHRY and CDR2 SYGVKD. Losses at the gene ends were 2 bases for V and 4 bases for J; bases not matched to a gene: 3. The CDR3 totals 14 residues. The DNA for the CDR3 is TGTGCCATCAGTGAGGGACAGGGGAAGTACGAGCAGTACTTC. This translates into CAISEGQGKYEQYF.

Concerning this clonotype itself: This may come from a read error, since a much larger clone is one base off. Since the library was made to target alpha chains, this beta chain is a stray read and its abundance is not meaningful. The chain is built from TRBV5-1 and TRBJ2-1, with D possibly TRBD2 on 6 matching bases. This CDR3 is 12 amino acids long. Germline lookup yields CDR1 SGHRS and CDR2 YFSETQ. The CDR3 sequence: CASGIAVGERFF. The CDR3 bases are TGCGCCAGCGGAATAGCGGTCGGTGAGCGGTTCTTC.

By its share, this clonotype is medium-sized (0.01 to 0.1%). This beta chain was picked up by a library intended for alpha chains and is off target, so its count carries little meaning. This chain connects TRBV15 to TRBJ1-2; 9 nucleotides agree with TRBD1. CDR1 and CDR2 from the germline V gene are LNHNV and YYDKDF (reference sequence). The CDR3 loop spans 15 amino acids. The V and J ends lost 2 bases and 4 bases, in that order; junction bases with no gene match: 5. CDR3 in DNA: TGTGCCACCAGCAGAACCGGGACAGGGTTCTATGGCTACACCTTC. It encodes CATSRTGTGFYGYTF.

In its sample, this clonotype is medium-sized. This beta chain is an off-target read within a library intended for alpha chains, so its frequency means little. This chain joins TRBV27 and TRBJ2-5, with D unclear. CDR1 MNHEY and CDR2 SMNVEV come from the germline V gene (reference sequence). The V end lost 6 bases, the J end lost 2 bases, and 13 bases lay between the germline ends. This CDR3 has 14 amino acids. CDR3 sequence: CASSRGRLQETQYF. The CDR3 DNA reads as TGTGCCAGCAGCAGAGGACGACTTCAAGAGACCCAGTACTTC.

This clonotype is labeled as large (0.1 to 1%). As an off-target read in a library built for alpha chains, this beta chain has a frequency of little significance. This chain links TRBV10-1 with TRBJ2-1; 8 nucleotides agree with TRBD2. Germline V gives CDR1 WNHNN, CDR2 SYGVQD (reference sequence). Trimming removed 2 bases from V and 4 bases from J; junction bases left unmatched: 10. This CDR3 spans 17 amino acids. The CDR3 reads CASSEAQRESRYNEQFF. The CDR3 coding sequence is TGCGCCAGCAGTGAGGCCCAGCGGGAGAGTCGGTACAATGAGCAGTTCTTC.